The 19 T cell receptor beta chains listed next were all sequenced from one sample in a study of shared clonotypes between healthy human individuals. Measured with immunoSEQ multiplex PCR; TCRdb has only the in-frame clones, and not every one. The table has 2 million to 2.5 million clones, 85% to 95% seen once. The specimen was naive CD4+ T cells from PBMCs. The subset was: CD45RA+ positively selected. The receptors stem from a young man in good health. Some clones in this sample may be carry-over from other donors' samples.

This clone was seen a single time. This CDR3 is CSVEGQGTEQYF. The CDR3 DNA reads TGCAGCGTTGAAGGTCAGGGCACCGAGCAGTACTTC. The rearrangement uses TRBV29-1 and TRBJ2-7, with a possible D match to TRBD1 (5 bases). Germline values: CDR1 SQVTM, CDR2 ANQGSEA. The ends were cut back, 1 base at V and 6 bases at J, with 10 bases in the middle. The CDR3 extends over 12 amino acids.

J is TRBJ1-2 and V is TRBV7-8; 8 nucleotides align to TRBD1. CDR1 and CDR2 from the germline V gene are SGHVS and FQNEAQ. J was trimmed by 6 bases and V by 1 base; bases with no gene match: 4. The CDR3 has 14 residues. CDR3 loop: CASSLGPGGHGYTF. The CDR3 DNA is TGTGCCAGCAGCTTAGGTCCAGGGGGCCATGGCTACACCTTC.

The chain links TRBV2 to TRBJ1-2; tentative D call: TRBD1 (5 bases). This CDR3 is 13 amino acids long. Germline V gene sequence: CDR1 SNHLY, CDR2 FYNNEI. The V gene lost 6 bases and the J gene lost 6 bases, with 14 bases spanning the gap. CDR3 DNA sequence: TGTGCCAGCAGCCGGCAGGGTGGAAATGGCTACACCTTC. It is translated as CASSRQGGNGYTF.

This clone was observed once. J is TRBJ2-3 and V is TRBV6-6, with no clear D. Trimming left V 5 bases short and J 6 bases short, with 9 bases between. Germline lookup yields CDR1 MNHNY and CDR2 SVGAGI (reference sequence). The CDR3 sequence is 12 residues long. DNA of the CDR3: TGTGCCAGCAGTACTCCAACCGATACGCAGTATTTT. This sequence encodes CASSTPTDTQYF.

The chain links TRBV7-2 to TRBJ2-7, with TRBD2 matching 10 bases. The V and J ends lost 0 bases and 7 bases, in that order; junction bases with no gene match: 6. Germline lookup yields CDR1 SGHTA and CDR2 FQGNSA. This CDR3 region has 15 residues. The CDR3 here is CASSLALAGVTEQYF. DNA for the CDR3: TGTGCCAGCAGCTTAGCCCTAGCGGGAGTAACGGAGCAGTACTTC.

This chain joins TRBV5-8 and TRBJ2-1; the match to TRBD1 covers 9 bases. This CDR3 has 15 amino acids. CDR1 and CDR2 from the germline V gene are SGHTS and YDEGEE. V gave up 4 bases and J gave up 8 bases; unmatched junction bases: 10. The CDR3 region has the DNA TGTGCCAGCAGCATTCCGGGACAGGGAATCCATGAGCAGTTCTTC. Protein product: CASSIPGQGIHEQFF.

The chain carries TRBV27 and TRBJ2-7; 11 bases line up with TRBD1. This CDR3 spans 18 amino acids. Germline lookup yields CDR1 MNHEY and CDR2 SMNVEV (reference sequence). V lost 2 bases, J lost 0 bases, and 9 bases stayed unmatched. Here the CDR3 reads CASSLEGGQGGTSYEQYF. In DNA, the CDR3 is TGTGCCAGCAGTTTAGAGGGGGGACAGGGGGGTACCTCCTACGAGCAGTACTTC.

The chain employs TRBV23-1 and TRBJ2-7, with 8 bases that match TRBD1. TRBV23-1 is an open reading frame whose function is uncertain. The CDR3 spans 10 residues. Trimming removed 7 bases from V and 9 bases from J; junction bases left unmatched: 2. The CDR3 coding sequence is TGCGCCAGCATTGACAGGGGGCAGTACTTC. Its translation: CASIDRGQYF.

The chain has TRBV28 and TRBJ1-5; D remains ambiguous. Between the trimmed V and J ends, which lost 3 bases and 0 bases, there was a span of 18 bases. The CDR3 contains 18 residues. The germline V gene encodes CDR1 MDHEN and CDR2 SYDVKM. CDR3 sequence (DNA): TGTGCCAGCAGTTTCCTCGGCGGCGGACTCTATAGCAATCAGCCCCAGCATTTT. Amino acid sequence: CASSFLGGGLYSNQPQHF.

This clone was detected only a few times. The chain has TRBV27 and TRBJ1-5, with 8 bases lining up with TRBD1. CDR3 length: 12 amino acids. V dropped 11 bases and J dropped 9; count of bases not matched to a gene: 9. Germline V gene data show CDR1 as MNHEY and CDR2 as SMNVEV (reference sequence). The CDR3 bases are TGTGCCCCAGGGGGCGTGGATCCGCCCCAGCATTTT. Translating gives CAPGGVDPPQHF.

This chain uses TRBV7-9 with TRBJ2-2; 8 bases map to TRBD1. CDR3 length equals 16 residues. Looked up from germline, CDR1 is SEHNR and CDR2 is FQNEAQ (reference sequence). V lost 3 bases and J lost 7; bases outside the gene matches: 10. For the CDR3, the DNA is TGTGCCAGCAGCTTCCGACAGGGGCCGGGTGGCGGGGAGCTGTTTTTT. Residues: CASSFRQGPGGGELFF.

The CDR3 DNA reads as TGTGCCAGCAGTTACTTGTCAGGAGCTAACTATGGCTACACCTTC. Amino acids: CASSYLSGANYGYTF. V and J are TRBV6-5 and TRBJ1-2; D not certain. Trimming removed 1 base from V and 0 bases from J, with 9 bases in between. This CDR3 is built from 15 residues. CDR1 MNHEY and CDR2 SVGAGI come from the germline V gene.

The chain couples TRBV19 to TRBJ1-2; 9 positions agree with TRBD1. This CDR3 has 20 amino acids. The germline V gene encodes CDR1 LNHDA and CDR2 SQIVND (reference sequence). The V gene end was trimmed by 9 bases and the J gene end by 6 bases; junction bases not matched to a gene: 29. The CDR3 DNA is TGTGCCAGCTCGGGGACAGGGAGGGAGAGTCAAAGTCTATTGAGAAATGGCTACACCTTC. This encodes CASSGTGRESQSLLRNGYTF. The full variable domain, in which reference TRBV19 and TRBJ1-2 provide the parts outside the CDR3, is DGGITQSPKYLFRKEGQNVTLSCEQNLNHDAMYWYRQDPGQGLRLIYYSQIVNDFQKGDIAEGYSVSREKKESFPLTVTSAQKNPTAFYLCASSGTGRESQSLLRNGYTFGSGTRLTVV.

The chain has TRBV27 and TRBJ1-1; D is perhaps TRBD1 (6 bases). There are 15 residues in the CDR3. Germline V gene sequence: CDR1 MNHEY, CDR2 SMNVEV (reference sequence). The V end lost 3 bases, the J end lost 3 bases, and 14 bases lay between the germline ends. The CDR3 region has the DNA TGTGCCAGCAGTTTTGGACGGGGGCGCGACACTGAAGCTTTCTTT. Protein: CASSFGRGRDTEAFF.

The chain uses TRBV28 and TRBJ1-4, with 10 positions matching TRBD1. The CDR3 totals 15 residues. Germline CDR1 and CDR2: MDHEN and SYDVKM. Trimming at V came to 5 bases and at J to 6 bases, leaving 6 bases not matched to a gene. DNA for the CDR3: TGTGCCAGCAGTACTACCGGGACAGGGGATGAAAAACTGTTTTTT. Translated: CASSTTGTGDEKLFF.

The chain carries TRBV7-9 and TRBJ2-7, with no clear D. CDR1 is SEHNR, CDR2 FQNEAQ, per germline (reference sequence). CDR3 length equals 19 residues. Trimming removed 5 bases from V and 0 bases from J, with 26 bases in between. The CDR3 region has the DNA TGTGCCAGCAGCCCCCGGCAAGGCAGTCCTCATATCTTCTCCTACGAGCAGTACTTC. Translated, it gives CASSPRQGSPHIFSYEQYF.

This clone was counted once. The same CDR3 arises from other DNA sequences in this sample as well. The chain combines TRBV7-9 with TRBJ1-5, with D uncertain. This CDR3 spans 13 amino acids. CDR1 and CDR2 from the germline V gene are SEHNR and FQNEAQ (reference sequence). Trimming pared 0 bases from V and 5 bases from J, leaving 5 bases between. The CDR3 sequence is CASSLALYQPQHF. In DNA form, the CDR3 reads TGTGCCAGCAGCTTAGCCCTATATCAGCCCCAGCATTTT. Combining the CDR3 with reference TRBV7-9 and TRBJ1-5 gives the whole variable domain DTGVSQNPRHKITKRGQNVTFRCDPISEHNRLYWYRQTLGQGPEFLTYFQNEAQLEKSRLLSDRFSAERPKGSFSTLEIQRTEQGDSAMYLCASSLALYQPQHFGDGTRLSIL.

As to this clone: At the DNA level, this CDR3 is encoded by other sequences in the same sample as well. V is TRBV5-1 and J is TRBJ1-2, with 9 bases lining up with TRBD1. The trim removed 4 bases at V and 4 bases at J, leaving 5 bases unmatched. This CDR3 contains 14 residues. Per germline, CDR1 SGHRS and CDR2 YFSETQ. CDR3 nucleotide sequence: TGCGCCAGCAGCACCGGACAGGGGAGCTATGGCTACACCTTC. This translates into CASSTGQGSYGYTF.

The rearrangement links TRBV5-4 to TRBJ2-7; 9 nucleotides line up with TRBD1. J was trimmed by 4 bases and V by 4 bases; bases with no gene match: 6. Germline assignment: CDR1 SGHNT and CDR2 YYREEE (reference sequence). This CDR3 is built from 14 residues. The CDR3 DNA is TGTGCCAGCAGCCCGACAGGGGGACTATACGAGCAGTACTTC. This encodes CASSPTGGLYEQYF.